These 29 T cell receptor beta chains came from one sample sequenced in a study of identical twins. TCRdb fed the 5' RACE reads into MiXCR, producing one record per CDR3 protein. The sample has around 490,000 distinct CDR3 sequences; approximately 14% are singletons. The sample also formed part of further work on yellow fever vaccine responses in identical twins.

Specimen: CD4+ T cells sorted from blood. These receptors originate from a woman aged 18 to 35 in good health.

The chain employs TRBV20-1 and TRBJ2-5; no firm D call. With 3 bases removed from V and 5 bases from J, the gap between germline ends came to 10 bases. Germline V gene lookup returns CDR1 DFQATT and CDR2 SNEGSKA (reference sequence). The CDR3 is made up of 12 amino acids. CDR3 in amino acids: CSARIRGETQYF. CDR3 coding DNA: TGCAGTGCTAGGATCCGTGGGGAGACCCAGTACTTC.

The rearrangement joins TRBV18 to TRBJ2-7, with a weak D call TRBD2 (7 bases). Trimming left V 3 bases short and J 12 bases short, with 18 bases between. Looked up from germline, CDR1 is KGHSH and CDR2 is LQKENI. The CDR3 has 13 amino acids. CDR3 sequence reads: CASSPSGEGGPYF. For the CDR3, the DNA is TGTGCCAGCTCACCTTCGGGTGAGGGGGGGCCGTACTTC.

This clonotype was recorded at least ten times. The gene calls are TRBV12-3 or TRBV12-4 and TRBJ1-1; the D is unclear. Trimming left V 6 bases short and J 6 bases short, with 20 bases between. This CDR3 spans 15 amino acids. The CDR3 sequence is CASRASLAEKSEAFF. The CDR3 nucleotides are TGTGCCAGCAGGGCTTCCTTGGCAGAGAAGTCTGAAGCTTTCTTT.

CDR3 in amino acids: CASSEGGVGYETQYF. CDR3 bases: TGTGCCAGCAGTGAAGGGGGGGTAGGGTACGAGACCCAGTACTTC. The chain uses TRBV25-1 and TRBJ2-5, with TRBD2 matching 7 bases. V lost 2 bases, J lost 5 bases, and 8 bases stayed unmatched. Germline CDR1 and CDR2: MGHDK and SYGVNS. The CDR3 has 15 residues.

V usage is TRBV12-3 or TRBV12-4 and J usage is TRBJ2-7, with a tentative D call TRBD1 (6 bases). The CDR3 is 13 amino acids. Trimming shortened V by 5 bases and J by 1 base, and 9 bases separated the two germline ends. Written as DNA, the CDR3 is TGTGCCAGCAGTGAGGGGACATCCTACGAGCAGTACTTC. Translating gives CASSEGTSYEQYF.

This sequence joins TRBV5-6 and TRBJ2-1; D remains ambiguous. V was trimmed by 2 bases and J by 3 bases, leaving 12 bases between them. Germline CDR1 and CDR2: SGHDT and YYEEEE. The CDR3 contains 15 residues. The CDR3 is CASSFGLPCYNEQFF. The CDR3 DNA is TGTGCCAGCAGCTTCGGGCTCCCCTGCTACAATGAGCAGTTCTTC.

Only a few counts were recorded for this clonotype. The J gene is TRBJ1-5, the V gene TRBV2; 8 bases fit TRBD1. The length of the CDR3 is 15 residues. CDR1 and CDR2 (germline): SNHLY, FYNNEI. J lost 6 bases, V lost 5 bases, and 9 bases had no gene match. As DNA, the CDR3 is TGTGCCAGCAGTCCAATGACAGGGGAGGCTCAGCCCCAGCATTTT. Translating gives CASSPMTGEAQPQHF.

This clonotype came up a few times. The chain combines TRBV11-1 with TRBJ2-6; 8 nucleotides agree with TRBD1. Germline assignment: CDR1 SGHAT and CDR2 FQDESV (reference sequence). This CDR3 region has 20 residues. V was pared by 6 bases and J by 0 bases, with 16 bases of the junction left unmatched. The CDR3 reads CASSSLSTGTGISGANVLTF. In DNA, the CDR3 is TGTGCCAGCAGTTCACTTTCCACCGGGACAGGTATCTCTGGGGCCAACGTCCTGACTTTC.

The chain joins TRBV20-1 to TRBJ2-1, with TRBD2 as a possible D gene (5 bases). The CDR3 loop spans 15 amino acids. The V gene lost 0 bases and the J gene lost 7 bases, with 16 bases spanning the gap. Germline V gene data show CDR1 as DFQATT and CDR2 as SNEGSKA (reference sequence). For the CDR3, the DNA is TGCAGTGCTAGAGACGCGGGCATCTATGCGAATGAGCAGTTCTTC. Its translation is CSARDAGIYANEQFF.

This clonotype was seen repeatedly, ten times or more. The chain couples TRBV15 to TRBJ2-7, with D perhaps TRBD1 or TRBD2 (5 bases each). Trimming took 3 bases from V and 0 from J, leaving 12 bases between them. Germline V gives CDR1 LNHNV, CDR2 YYDKDF (reference sequence). CDR3 length: 15 amino acids. CDR3 sequence reads: CATSRSGRSSYEQYF. The CDR3 nucleotides read TGTGCCACCAGCAGGTCGGGGCGGAGCTCCTACGAGCAGTACTTC.

The chain joins TRBV28 to TRBJ1-6, with TRBD1 identical over 8 bases. Germline CDR1 reads MDHEN; CDR2 reads SYDVKM. The CDR3 is made up of 16 amino acids. V lost 3 bases, J lost 5 bases, and 6 bases stayed unmatched. The CDR3 sequence is CASSLQGAGDNSPLHF. The DNA for the CDR3 is TGTGCCAGCAGTTTGCAGGGGGCGGGGGATAATTCACCCCTCCACTTT.

A few counts support this clonotype. J is TRBJ2-1 and V is TRBV4-2, with 7 bases matching TRBD1. CDR1 is LGHNA, CDR2 YNFKEQ, per germline. This CDR3 spans 16 amino acids. Trimming removed 1 base from V and 4 bases from J; junction bases left unmatched: 7. CDR3 in DNA: TGTGCCAGCAGCCAAGCCCCGGGACAGAGATACAATGAGCAGTTCTTC. Its protein product is CASSQAPGQRYNEQFF.

This clonotype has a handful of counts. This CDR3 is CASSHSRAGGEEQYF. CDR3 nucleotide sequence: TGTGCCAGCAGCCATTCCAGGGCAGGGGGGGAAGAGCAGTACTTC. V and J are TRBV11-2 and TRBJ2-7; D tentatively reads TRBD1 or TRBD2 (7 bases each). Between the trimmed V and J ends, which lost 5 bases and 7 bases, there was a span of 21 bases. Germline lookup yields CDR1 SGHAT and CDR2 FQNNGV. The CDR3 length is 15 residues.

This clonotype was found a few times. This chain joins TRBV20-1 and TRBJ2-3; D may match TRBD1 or TRBD2 (5 bases each). The V end was cut by 3 bases, the J end by 0 bases, with 10 bases between. CDR3 length: 14 amino acids. The V gene's germline CDR1 is DFQATT and CDR2 SNEGSKA (reference sequence). Written as DNA, the CDR3 is TGCAGTGCTAGTTTCGGGGCTAGCACAGATACGCAGTATTTT. This sequence encodes CSASFGASTDTQYF.

This clonotype was seen a handful of times. J is TRBJ2-7 and V is TRBV10-1, with 8 positions matching TRBD1. Trimming cost V 5 bases and J 1 base; bases outside gene matches: 7. The CDR3 spans 15 residues. CDR1 is WNHNN, CDR2 SYGVQD, per germline (reference sequence). The CDR3 nucleotides are TGCGCCAGCAGTACCTCCGACAGGGGATCCTACGAGCAGTACTTC. It translates to CASSTSDRGSYEQYF.

This chain uses TRBV4-1 with TRBJ2-1; maybe TRBD1 (5 bases). Germline CDR1 is MGHRA and CDR2 is YSYEKL. The ends were cut back, 7 bases at V and 1 base at J, with 17 bases in the middle. The length of the CDR3 is 16 residues. The CDR3 loop reads CASNPIGRVSYNEQFF. CDR3 DNA: TGCGCCAGCAATCCAATCGGCAGGGTATCCTACAATGAGCAGTTCTTC.

This clonotype was detected a few times. CDR3 amino acids: CASSLGAGITDTQYF. CDR3 coding DNA: TGCGCCAGCAGCTTGGGAGCGGGGATCACAGATACGCAGTATTTT. The chain joins TRBV5-1 to TRBJ2-3; 7 bases fit TRBD2. The CDR3 sequence is 15 residues long. With 0 bases clipped from V and 2 bases from J, the junction kept 3 bases outside the gene matches. Germline values: CDR1 SGHRS, CDR2 YFSETQ. The full variable domain, rest sourced from reference TRBV5-1 and TRBJ2-3, is KAGVTQTPRYLIKTRGQQVTLSCSPISGHRSVSWYQQTPGQGLQFLFEYFSETQRNKGNFPGRFSGRQFSNSRSEMNVSTLELGDSALYLCASSLGAGITDTQYFGPGTRLTVL.

This clonotype came up many times. V gene TRBV12-3 or TRBV12-4 combines with J gene TRBJ2-7, with 9 bases aligning to TRBD1. The CDR3 is 13 amino acids. V lost 6 bases, J lost 0 bases, and 0 bases stayed unmatched. The CDR3 DNA reads as TGTGCCAGCAGGGACAGGGGCTCCTACGAGCAGTACTTC. Translation: CASRDRGSYEQYF.

For the CDR3, the DNA is TGTGCCAGCAGTCTTTTCCCCGCTCTCCTGAACACCGGGGAGCTGTTTTTT. This translates into CASSLFPALLNTGELFF. The chain has TRBV7-2 and TRBJ2-2; D gene uncertain. V dropped 6 bases and J dropped 1 base, with 18 bases sitting between them. The CDR3 length is 17 residues. Looked up from germline, CDR1 is SGHTA and CDR2 is FQGNSA.

At least ten counts were recorded for this clonotype. The V and J genes are TRBV7-2 and TRBJ2-2; 7 bases line up with TRBD2. This CDR3 contains 16 residues. The junction had 9 bases not matched to a gene; V was cut back by 3 bases and J by 5 bases. Germline CDR1 is SGHTA and CDR2 is FQGNSA. As DNA, the CDR3 is TGTGCCAGCAGCTTTGAAGTCGGCGGGAGAACCGGGGAGCTGTTTTTT. This codes for CASSFEVGGRTGELFF. The whole variable domain, filled in from reference TRBV7-2 and TRBJ2-2, reads GAGVSQSPSNKVTEKGKDVELRCDPISGHTALYWYRQSLGQGLEFLIYFQGNSAPDKSGLPSDRFSAERTGGSVSTLTIQRTQQEDSAVYLCASSFEVGGRTGELFFGEGSRLTVL.

J is TRBJ2-3 and V is TRBV7-9; D not resolved. The CDR3 sequence is 12 residues long. Germline CDR1 and CDR2: SEHNR and FQNEAQ (reference sequence). Trimming stripped 3 bases from V and 4 bases from J, with 5 bases between. The CDR3 DNA sequence: TGTGCCAGCAGCTTTAGGCCAGATACGCAGTATTTT. It is translated as CASSFRPDTQYF.

This clonotype was seen more than once but under ten times. The chain couples TRBV11-2 to TRBJ2-6; D ambiguous. Germline lookup yields CDR1 SGHAT and CDR2 FQNNGV. CDR3 length equals 16 residues. The V and J ends lost 3 bases and 1 base respectively, with 10 bases between them. CDR3 residues: CASSFFRESGANVLTF. The CDR3 DNA is TGTGCCAGCAGCTTTTTTAGGGAATCTGGGGCCAACGTCCTGACTTTC.

This clonotype showed up just a few times. The chain combines TRBV20-1 with TRBJ2-7; 7 positions agree with TRBD2. V lost 7 bases, J lost 0 bases, and 6 bases stayed unmatched. CDR1 is DFQATT, CDR2 SNEGSKA, per germline (reference sequence). CDR3 length equals 13 residues. DNA for the CDR3: TGCAGTGTAAATAGCGGGTTCTCCTACGAGCAGTACTTC. Amino acids: CSVNSGFSYEQYF.

The V call is TRBV12-3 or TRBV12-4, the J call TRBJ2-7; D gene uncertain. Trimming stripped 6 bases from V and 9 bases from J, with 12 bases between. This CDR3 is 11 amino acids long. For the CDR3, the DNA is TGTGCCAGCAGGCAATCAGGACGGCAGTACTTC. Residues: CASRQSGRQYF.

This chain connects TRBV28 to TRBJ2-7, with D perhaps matching TRBD2 (6 bases). Trimming removed 2 bases from V and 3 bases from J, with 11 bases in between. This CDR3 region has 14 residues. In germline, CDR1 is MDHEN, CDR2 SYDVKM. The CDR3 protein is CASSLGGEIYEQYF. Here the CDR3 DNA reads TGTGCCAGCAGTTTAGGCGGGGAGATCTACGAGCAGTACTTC.

This clonotype appeared many times. The chain has TRBV12-3 or TRBV12-4 and TRBJ1-2, with 9 positions matching TRBD1. The CDR3 covers 14 residues. Unmatched junction bases numbered 4, after V lost 6 bases and J lost 2 bases. The CDR3 sequence is CASRIGQGNYGYTF. CDR3 sequence (DNA): TGTGCCAGCAGAATAGGACAGGGGAACTATGGCTACACCTTC.

This clonotype was counted only a few times. CDR3 region: CASRLYSSTDTQYF. In nucleotides, the CDR3 is TGTGCCAGCAGGCTATATAGTAGCACAGATACGCAGTATTTT. The chain carries TRBV6-1 and TRBJ2-3; D not resolved. V was cut by 6 bases and J by 0 bases, with 10 bases left in between. CDR1 and CDR2 from the germline V gene are MNHNS and SASEGT. This CDR3 is 14 amino acids long.

Turning to this clonotype: A much larger clone differs from this one at a single base, so this may be a read error. The V gene is TRBV12-3 or TRBV12-4, the J gene TRBJ2-5; D is ambiguous. There are 12 residues in the CDR3. The ends were cut back, 5 bases at V and 1 base at J, with 5 bases in the middle. CDR3 sequence reads: CASSDCQETQYF. The DNA for the CDR3 is TGTGCCAGCAGTGACTGCCAAGAGACCCAGTACTTC.

The J gene is TRBJ1-2, the V gene TRBV10-3, with unresolved D. Germline V CDR1 and CDR2: ENHRY, SYGVKD. The CDR3 is 15 residues long. V was cut by 3 bases and J by 0 bases, with 11 bases left in between. CDR3 protein: CAISERDTANYGYTF. The CDR3 nucleotides read TGTGCCATCAGTGAAAGGGATACAGCTAACTATGGCTACACCTTC.